This T cell receptor (beta chain) was obtained from a study of Graves' ophthalmopathy and Graves' hyperthyroidism. TCR beta CDR3 amplification used RNA transcripts. First-round RT-PCR relied on HTBI primers, and a second-round multiplex PCR came next. Using its own MiXCR run on the multiplex PCR reads, TCRdb lists one record per CDR3 protein. The sample records fewer than 250,000 distinct CDR3 sequences, roughly 29% being singletons. The CDR3 extends over 13 amino acids. The V and J ends lost 3 bases and 0 bases respectively, with 5 bases between them. Germline lookup yields CDR1 SQVTM and CDR2 ANQGSEA. This clonotype has a count of ten or more.

This TCR came from a man aged 50 to 59 with Graves' ophthalmopathy. Sequenced material: peripheral blood. The V and J genes are TRBV29-1 and TRBJ2-2, with D unresolved. CDR3 in DNA: TGCAGCGTTGACAGGACGAACACCGGGGAGCTGTTTTTT. The encoded protein is CSVDRTNTGELFF.